This T cell receptor (beta chain) was documented in a study of human T cells and chemical hapten exposure. Study overall: Upper back patch tests used 0.01% DPC, scored after 6 days. TCR yields per sample varied mostly from small pooled library volume differences.

TCRdb redid the calling of the RACE reads with MiXCR, one entry per CDR3 protein. The table lists some 250,000 distinct CDR3 sequences, around 7% of them singletons, with 1.2% in the top ten. Time point noted: pre-sensitization, week 0. Treatment meaning: therapeutic diphenylcyclopropenone sensitization with weekly scalp DPC. The starting material, unfractionated whole blood, was used for total RNA extraction. General study results and limits: A positive correlation with patch test score was found for PT1 expanded TCR counts.

In germline, CDR1 is SGHTA, CDR2 FQGNSA. The CDR3 is made up of 16 amino acids. The V end lost 5 bases, the J end lost 4 bases, and 18 bases lay between the germline ends. On this clonotype itself: What it recognizes is unknown.

The genes are TRBV7-2 and TRBJ2-1, with D perhaps matching TRBD1 (6 bases). The sequencing used whole blood, collected in connection with sensitization to the hapten diphenylcyclopropenone (DPC). The receptor was derived from a man younger than 35 with alopecia areata. Some clones in this sample may be carry-over from other donors' samples. The DNA for the CDR3 is TGTGCCAGCAGCCCGCTTGGCAGGGGTATTTACAATGAGCAGTTCTTC. Translated: CASSPLGRGIYNEQFF.